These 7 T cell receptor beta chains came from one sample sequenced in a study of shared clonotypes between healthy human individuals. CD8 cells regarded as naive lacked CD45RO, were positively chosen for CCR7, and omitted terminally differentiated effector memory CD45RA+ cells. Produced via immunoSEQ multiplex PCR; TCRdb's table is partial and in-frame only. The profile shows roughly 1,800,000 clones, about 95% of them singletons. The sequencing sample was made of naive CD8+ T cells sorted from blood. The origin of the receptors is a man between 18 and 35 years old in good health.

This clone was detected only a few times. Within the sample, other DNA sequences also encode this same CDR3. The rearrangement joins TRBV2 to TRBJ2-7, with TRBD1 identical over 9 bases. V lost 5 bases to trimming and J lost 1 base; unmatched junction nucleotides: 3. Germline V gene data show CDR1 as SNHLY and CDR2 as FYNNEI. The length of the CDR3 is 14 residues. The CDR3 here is CASSPDRGSYEQYF. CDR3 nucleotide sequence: TGTGCCAGCAGTCCGGACAGGGGATCCTACGAGCAGTACTTC.

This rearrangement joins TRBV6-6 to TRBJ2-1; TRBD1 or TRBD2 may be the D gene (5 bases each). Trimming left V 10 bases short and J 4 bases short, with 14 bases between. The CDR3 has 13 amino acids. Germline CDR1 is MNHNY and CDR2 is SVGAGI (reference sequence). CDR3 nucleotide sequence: TGTGCCATCAGGGACGCGGAATACAATGAGCAGTTCTTC. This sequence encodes CAIRDAEYNEQFF.

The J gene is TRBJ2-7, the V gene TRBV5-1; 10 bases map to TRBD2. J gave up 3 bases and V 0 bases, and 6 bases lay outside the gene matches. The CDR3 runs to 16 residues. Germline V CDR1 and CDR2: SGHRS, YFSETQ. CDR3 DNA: TGCGCCAGCAGCTTGGAACTAGCGGGACCCTTCTACGAGCAGTACTTC. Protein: CASSLELAGPFYEQYF.

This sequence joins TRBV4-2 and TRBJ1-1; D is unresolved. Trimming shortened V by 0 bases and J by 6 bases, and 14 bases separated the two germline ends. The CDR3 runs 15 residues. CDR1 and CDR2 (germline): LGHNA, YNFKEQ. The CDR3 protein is CASSQDAPSAAEAFF. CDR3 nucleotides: TGTGCCAGCAGCCAAGACGCTCCGTCGGCGGCTGAAGCTTTCTTT.

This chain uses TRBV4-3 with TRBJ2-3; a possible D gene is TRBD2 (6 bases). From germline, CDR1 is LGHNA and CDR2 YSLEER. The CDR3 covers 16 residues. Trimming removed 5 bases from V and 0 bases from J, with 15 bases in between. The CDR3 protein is CASSRVWGDSTDTQYF. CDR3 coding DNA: TGCGCCAGCAGCAGGGTTTGGGGGGACAGCACAGATACGCAGTATTTT.

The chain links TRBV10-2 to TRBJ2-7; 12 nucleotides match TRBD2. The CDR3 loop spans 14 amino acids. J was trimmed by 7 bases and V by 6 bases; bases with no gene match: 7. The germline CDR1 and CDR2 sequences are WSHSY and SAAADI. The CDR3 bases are TGCGCCAGCAGCCAGACTAGCGGGGGACCTGAGCAGTACTTC. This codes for CASSQTSGGPEQYF.

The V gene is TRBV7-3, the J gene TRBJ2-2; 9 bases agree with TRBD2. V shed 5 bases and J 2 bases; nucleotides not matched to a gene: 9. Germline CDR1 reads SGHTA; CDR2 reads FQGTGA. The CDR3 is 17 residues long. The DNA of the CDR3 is TGTGCCAGCAGCCCAGGCGGTAGCGGGAGAAACACCGGGGAGCTGTTTTTT. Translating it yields CASSPGGSGRNTGELFF. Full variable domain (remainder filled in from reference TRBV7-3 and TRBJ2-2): GAGVSQTPSNKVTEKGKYVELRCDPISGHTALYWYRQSLGQGPEFLIYFQGTGAADDSGLPNDRFFAVRPEGSVSTLKIQRTERGDSAVYLCASSPGGSGRNTGELFFGEGSRLTVL.